The rows below give T cell receptor beta chains drawn from one sample of a study of shared clonotypes between healthy human individuals. Assay used: immunoSEQ multiplex PCR; TCRdb lists only in-frame clones, some missing. Of roughly 2.2 million clones listed, roughly 90% are singletons. The source material was naive CD4+ T cells from PBMCs. The source is a man aged 18 to 29 in good health. Some clones in this sample may be carry-over from other donors' samples. Both conserved end residues are part of each CDR3. Each record gives: CDR3 protein, CDR3 DNA, J gene, D gene, clone size, V gene. D genes are given only for firm matches. The listing skips clone size in some rows; elsewhere it reads once, few, many or a size class.

CASSPRRGGINEQFF,TGTGCCAGCAGCCCCCGGAGGGGGGGCATCAATGAGCAGTTCTTC,TRBJ2-1,-,-,TRBV5-4
CASSPTSGRARDTQYF,TGTGCCAGCAGCCCAACTAGCGGGAGGGCCAGGGATACGCAGTATTTT,TRBJ2-3,TRBD2,-,TRBV4-2
CASSRTLHQPQHF,TGTGCCAGCAGCCGGACACTCCATCAGCCCCAGCATTTT,TRBJ1-5,-,-,TRBV7-2
CASSHVTGAQNYGYTF,TGTGCCAGCAGCCATGTGACAGGGGCGCAAAACTATGGCTACACCTTC,TRBJ1-2,TRBD1,-,TRBV4-2
CASSQGLAGAYEQYF,TGCGCCAGCAGCCAAGGCCTAGCGGGAGCTTACGAGCAGTACTTC,TRBJ2-7,TRBD2,-,TRBV4-3
CASSRGQGPLNTEAFF,TGTGCCAGCTCACGGGGACAGGGGCCCCTGAACACTGAAGCTTTCTTT,TRBJ1-1,TRBD1,-,TRBV18
CASSSPSGSSYEQYF,TGTGCCAGCAGTTCCCCTAGCGGGAGCTCCTACGAGCAGTACTTC,TRBJ2-7,TRBD2,-,TRBV28
CASSVRQGWQETQYF,TGTGCCAGCAGCGTCAGACAGGGGTGGCAAGAGACCCAGTACTTC,TRBJ2-5,TRBD1,-,TRBV9
CASSLKVLNTEAFF,TGTGCCAGCAGCTTAAAGGTTCTGAACACTGAAGCTTTCTTT,TRBJ1-1,-,-,TRBV7-9
CASSSGTPLPYTF,TGCGCCAGCAGCTCCGGGACCCCCCTGCCCTACACCTTC,TRBJ1-2,-,once,TRBV5-1
CASAATTGDEQYF,TGCGCCAGCGCCGCCACGACAGGGGACGAGCAGTACTTC,TRBJ2-7,TRBD1,-,TRBV10-1
CASSSGGRKNTGELFF,TGTGCCAGCAGTTCCGGGGGCAGGAAGAACACCGGGGAGCTGTTTTTT,TRBJ2-2,-,-,TRBV28